The 21 T cell receptor beta chains presented below share a single source sample, sequenced in a study of cytomegalovirus exposure and HLA in healthy donors. The PCR made use of 60 Vbeta and 13 Jbeta primers. Profiling relied on immunoSEQ multiplex PCR, and the TCRdb table lists in-frame clones only, not all of them. Its table records approximately 80,000 clones. The sample comprised PBMCs. The receptors were gathered from a woman aged 25 to 45 in good health and CMV-seronegative.

Details on this clone: Distinct nucleotide sequences in the sample also encode this CDR3. The V call is TRBV29-1, the J call TRBJ1-1, with a possible D match to TRBD1 (5 bases). Trimming removed 5 bases at V and 0 bases at J, with 10 bases between. The CDR3 is 13 amino acids. Germline assignment: CDR1 SQVTM and CDR2 ANQGSEA. The CDR3 sequence: CSVREGMNTEAFF. CDR3 in DNA: TGCAGCGTTCGGGAGGGGATGAACACTGAAGCTTTCTTT.

The chain carries TRBV4-1 and TRBJ2-5; D gene ambiguous. Germline V lookup: CDR1 MGHRA, CDR2 YSYEKL. Between the trimmed V and J ends, which lost 1 base and 2 bases, there was a span of 11 bases. The CDR3 has 15 amino acids. The CDR3 loop is CASSQGRSFQETQYF. The CDR3 DNA is TGCGCCAGCAGCCAAGGCCGGTCCTTTCAAGAGACCCAGTACTTC.

The chain uses TRBV13 and TRBJ1-1; a possible D gene is TRBD1 (6 bases). The V gene lost 3 bases and the J gene lost 4 bases, with 12 bases spanning the gap. CDR3 length: 14 residues. Germline CDR1 PRHDT, CDR2 FYEKMQ (reference sequence). This CDR3 reads CASSFEGGSTEAFF. CDR3 nucleotides: TGTGCCAGCAGCTTTGAGGGGGGGAGCACTGAAGCTTTCTTT.

The V call is TRBV29-1, the J call TRBJ1-1, with 7 positions matching TRBD1. This CDR3 is built from 12 residues. V was pared by 7 bases and J by 3 bases, with 5 bases of the junction left unmatched. Germline V lookup: CDR1 SQVTM, CDR2 ANQGSEA. As DNA, the CDR3 is TGCAGCGGGGGAGACAGGGACACTGAAGCTTTCTTT. Translated, it gives CSGGDRDTEAFF.

The chain uses TRBV11-2 and TRBJ2-2; tentative D call: TRBD1 (5 bases). The CDR3 contains 15 residues. The germline CDR1 and CDR2 sequences are SGHAT and FQNNGV. Trimming cost V 7 bases and J 0 bases, with 12 bases left between them. The CDR3 sequence: CASTNRGANTGELFF. Written as DNA, the CDR3 is TGTGCCAGCACCAATAGGGGCGCGAACACCGGGGAGCTGTTTTTT.

As to this clone: Its ends do not fully match the called genes, so a read error is possible. The J gene is TRBJ1-1, the V gene TRBV29-1; D gene uncertain. In germline, CDR1 is SQVTM, CDR2 ANQGSEA. The CDR3 spans 11 residues. For the CDR3, the DNA is TGCAGCGTTCGGATAGCCACTGAAGATTTCTTT. It is translated as CSVRIATEDFF.

The chain couples TRBV4-1 to TRBJ2-7; 10 nucleotides align to TRBD2. This CDR3 spans 17 amino acids. V trimming: 4 bases; J trimming: 5 bases; junction bases outside the gene matches: 14. CDR1 and CDR2 (germline): MGHRA, YSYEKL. The CDR3 DNA reads as TGCGCCAGCAGCCCTAGCATCGTAGCTAGCGGGAGCGACGAGCAGTACTTC. This sequence encodes CASSPSIVASGSDEQYF.

The chain recombines TRBV7-8 with TRBJ2-7, with 7 bases matching TRBD1. Germline V gives CDR1 SGHVS, CDR2 FQNEAQ. V lost 3 bases, J lost 2 bases, and 4 bases stayed unmatched. The CDR3 covers 14 residues. In DNA form, the CDR3 reads TGTGCCAGCAGCTTCTCTGGACAGGCCTACGAGCAGTACTTC. Protein: CASSFSGQAYEQYF.

J is TRBJ2-3 and V is TRBV6-1; perhaps TRBD2 as D (6 bases). Germline-derived CDR1 and CDR2 are MNHNS and SASEGT. The CDR3 covers 16 residues. Between the trimmed V and J ends, which lost 0 bases and 1 base, there was a span of 11 bases. The CDR3 sequence is CASSEATGGGTDTQYF. Here the CDR3 DNA reads TGTGCCAGCAGTGAAGCAACGGGCGGGGGCACAGATACGCAGTATTTT.

V and J are TRBV19 and TRBJ1-5; D remains unclear. Trimming removed 2 bases at V and 6 bases at J, with 5 bases between. This CDR3 has 12 residues. Germline CDR1 is LNHDA and CDR2 is SQIVND (reference sequence). CDR3 protein: CASSILSQPQHF. The CDR3 coding sequence is TGTGCCAGTAGTATACTTAGTCAGCCCCAGCATTTT.

V usage is TRBV29-1 and J usage is TRBJ2-3; TRBD2 agrees at 9 bases. CDR3 size: 16 residues. The germline gives CDR1 SQVTM, CDR2 ANQGSEA. Unmatched junction bases numbered 14, after V lost 6 bases and J lost 4 bases. The CDR3 spells CSVGAGGPGVPDTQYF. The CDR3 bases are TGCAGCGTCGGGGCGGGAGGGCCCGGGGTGCCAGATACGCAGTATTTT.

The rearrangement joins TRBV5-6 to TRBJ2-5; 7 nucleotides match TRBD2. Trimming cost V 2 bases and J 5 bases; bases outside gene matches: 12. The CDR3 runs to 16 residues. CDR1 is SGHDT, CDR2 YYEEEE, per germline. CDR3 residues: CASSFMTGGVRETQYF. The CDR3 nucleotides are TGTGCCAGCAGCTTTATGACGGGAGGCGTACGGGAGACCCAGTACTTC.

The V call is TRBV14, the J call TRBJ1-1, with unresolved D. V was cut by 3 bases and J by 1 base, with 12 bases left in between. Germline V gene sequence: CDR1 SGHDN, CDR2 FVKESK. The CDR3 consists of 15 residues. The CDR3 DNA is TGTGCCAGCAGCCATCTCCAGGCGGGGAACACTGAAGCTTTCTTT. Its protein product is CASSHLQAGNTEAFF.

This chain connects TRBV11-3 to TRBJ2-1, with 9 bases matching TRBD2. The trim removed 4 bases at V and 3 bases at J, leaving 4 bases unmatched. The CDR3 covers 15 residues. From germline, CDR1 is SGHNT and CDR2 YENEEA. This CDR3 reads CASSSRLADYNEQFF. CDR3 sequence (DNA): TGTGCCAGCAGCTCAAGACTAGCGGACTACAATGAGCAGTTCTTC.

This chain uses TRBV19 with TRBJ2-4; D might be TRBD1 (6 bases). CDR1 and CDR2 (germline): LNHDA, SQIVND (reference sequence). The V end was cut by 5 bases, the J end by 1 base, with 9 bases between. This CDR3 contains 14 residues. The CDR3 DNA follows: TGTGCCAGTAGTTGGCAGGGGGCCAAAAACATTCAGTACTTC. It specifies CASSWQGAKNIQYF.

The CDR3 bases are TGTGCCAGCAGCGCCGGACTTCAAAACACTGAAGCTTTCTTT. Protein product: CASSAGLQNTEAFF. J is TRBJ1-1 and V is TRBV11-2; D is uncertain. The CDR3 sequence is 14 residues long. V shed 5 bases and J shed 2 bases, with 12 bases lying between them. Germline assignment: CDR1 SGHAT and CDR2 FQNNGV.

The chain uses TRBV2 and TRBJ1-2; TRBD1 is a possible D gene (5 bases). The ends were cut back, 2 bases at V and 4 bases at J, with 11 bases in the middle. The germline CDR1 and CDR2 sequences are SNHLY and FYNNEI. CDR3 size: 14 residues. The CDR3 DNA is TGTGCCAGCAGTGAATCAGGGATCGGCTATGGCTACACCTTC. This encodes CASSESGIGYGYTF.

This chain joins TRBV10-2 and TRBJ1-1, with 7 nucleotides matching TRBD1. V lost 8 bases, J lost 1 base, and 4 bases stayed unmatched. Looked up from germline, CDR1 is WSHSY and CDR2 is SAAADI. This CDR3 is built from 13 residues. The CDR3 loop reads CASADRQNTEAFF. The CDR3 nucleotides read TGCGCCAGCGCGGACAGGCAGAACACTGAAGCTTTCTTT.

V gene TRBV27 combines with J gene TRBJ1-2; 9 bases are shared with TRBD1. V lost 5 bases to trimming and J lost 4 bases; unmatched junction nucleotides: 5. Germline loops: CDR1 MNHEY, CDR2 SMNVEV (reference sequence). The CDR3 is 14 amino acids. CDR3 region: CASSATGGGYGYTF. CDR3 coding DNA: TGTGCCAGCAGTGCAACAGGGGGCGGCTATGGCTACACCTTC.

V is TRBV5-6 and J is TRBJ1-2; TRBD1 is a possible D gene (5 bases). V was clipped by 0 bases and J by 7 bases, with 7 bases between them. The germline gives CDR1 SGHDT, CDR2 YYEEEE. The CDR3 length is 12 residues. For the CDR3, the DNA is TGTGCCAGCAGCTTGGGGGGCTCTGGCTACACCTTC. Protein: CASSLGGSGYTF. The whole variable domain, filled in from reference TRBV5-6 and TRBJ1-2, reads DAGVTQSPTHLIKTRGQQVTLRCSPKSGHDTVSWYQQALGQGPQFIFQYYEEEERQRGNFPDRFSGHQFPNYSSELNVNALLLGDSALYLCASSLGGSGYTFGSGTRLTVV.

V and J are TRBV11-3 and TRBJ2-1; 10 bases are shared with TRBD2. Germline V gene lookup returns CDR1 SGHNT and CDR2 YENEEA. Losses at the gene ends were 5 bases for V and 8 bases for J; bases not matched to a gene: 6. CDR3 length: 14 residues. The CDR3 region is CASSLSGGAHEQFF. DNA for the CDR3: TGTGCCAGCAGCCTCAGCGGGGGGGCCCATGAGCAGTTCTTC.